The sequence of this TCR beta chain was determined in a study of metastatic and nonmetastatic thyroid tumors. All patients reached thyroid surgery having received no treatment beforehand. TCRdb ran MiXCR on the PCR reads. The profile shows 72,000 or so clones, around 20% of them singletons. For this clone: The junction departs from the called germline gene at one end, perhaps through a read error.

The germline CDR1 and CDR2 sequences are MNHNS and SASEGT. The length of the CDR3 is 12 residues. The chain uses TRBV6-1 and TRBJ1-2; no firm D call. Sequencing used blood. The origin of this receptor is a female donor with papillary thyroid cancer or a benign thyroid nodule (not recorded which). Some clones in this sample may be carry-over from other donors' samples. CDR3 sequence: CAISAVPYGYTF. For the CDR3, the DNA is TGTGCCATCAGTGCGGTACCCTATGGCTACACCTTC.